Following are 23 T cell receptor beta chains from one sample sequenced in a study of cytomegalovirus exposure and HLA in healthy donors. Researchers ran the PCR with 60 Vbeta and 13 Jbeta primers. Profiling relied on immunoSEQ multiplex PCR, and the TCRdb table lists in-frame clones only, not all of them. The repertoire table contains some 75,000 clones. The sequencing sample was made of PBMCs. Source of these receptors: a middle-aged man in good health and CMV-seronegative.

The chain carries TRBV4-1 and TRBJ1-3; D is undetermined. Germline CDR1 reads MGHRA; CDR2 reads YSYEKL. The CDR3 consists of 15 residues. V was clipped by 1 base and J by 0 bases, with 7 bases between them. This chain's CDR3 is CASSQVSNSGNTIYF. DNA for the CDR3: TGCGCCAGCAGCCAAGTTTCCAACTCTGGAAACACCATATATTTT.

V gene TRBV10-2 combines with J gene TRBJ2-2, with 11 bases that match TRBD2. The CDR3 covers 18 residues. Germline values: CDR1 WSHSY, CDR2 SAAADI. V dropped 7 bases and J dropped 0; count of bases not matched to a gene: 10. This CDR3 reads CASTKGTSGYANTGELFF. The DNA of the CDR3 is TGCGCCAGCACCAAGGGGACTAGCGGCTACGCGAACACCGGGGAGCTGTTTTTT.

The chain combines TRBV19 with TRBJ2-2, with a tentative D call TRBD2 (5 bases). Germline CDR1 reads LNHDA; CDR2 reads SQIVND (reference sequence). V was pared by 5 bases and J by 2 bases, with 12 bases between. The CDR3 runs 15 residues. The CDR3, as DNA: TGTGCCAGTAGTGTCGGACTCTTAAACACCGGGGAGCTGTTTTTT. As protein: CASSVGLLNTGELFF.

The chain couples TRBV7-8 to TRBJ1-6; a possible D gene is TRBD1 (5 bases). Per the germline V gene, CDR1 is SGHVS and CDR2 is FQNEAQ. V lost 5 bases and J 6 bases, leaving 14 bases between the germline ends. The CDR3 extends over 15 amino acids. The CDR3: CASSPSRQTNSPLHF. For the CDR3, the DNA is TGTGCCAGCAGCCCGTCGCGACAGACTAATTCACCCCTCCACTTT.

The chain recombines TRBV9 with TRBJ2-7; D gene unclear. The ends were cut back, 0 bases at V and 5 bases at J, with 15 bases in the middle. The CDR3 consists of 15 residues. Germline V CDR1 and CDR2: SGDLS, YYNGEE. The CDR3 DNA follows: TGTGCCAGCAGCGTAGTCGGGTTGAGTTTCGACGAGCAGTACTTC. Its protein is CASSVVGLSFDEQYF.

Written as DNA, the CDR3 is TGTGCCAGCAGCTTAGCCACAGGGGCCGGGGAGCTGTTTTTT. Translation gives CASSLATGAGELFF. This rearrangement joins TRBV11-2 to TRBJ2-2; 7 positions agree with TRBD1. V lost 1 base and J lost 6; bases outside the gene matches: 2. Germline assignment: CDR1 SGHAT and CDR2 FQNNGV. The CDR3 runs to 14 residues.

This chain's CDR3 is CASSNRGSYTF. CDR3 nucleotides: TGTGCCAGCAGTAACAGGGGGAGTTACACCTTC. V and J are TRBV6-5 and TRBJ1-2; TRBD1 matches at 8 bases. Germline V CDR1 and CDR2: MNHEY, SVGAGI. V was pared by 5 bases and J by 11 bases, with 4 bases of the junction left unmatched. This CDR3 region has 11 residues.

The V call is TRBV6-6, the J call TRBJ1-4, with D possibly TRBD1 on 6 matching bases. The germline gives CDR1 MNHNY, CDR2 SVGAGI (reference sequence). This CDR3 region has 14 residues. Trimming cost V 7 bases and J 7 bases, with 16 bases left between them. CDR3 loop: CASTAGAGPEKLFF. For the CDR3, the DNA is TGTGCCAGCACCGCAGGGGCTGGTCCTGAAAAACTGTTTTTT.

The chain recombines TRBV19 with TRBJ1-1, with D perhaps TRBD1 (6 bases). The germline V gene encodes CDR1 LNHDA and CDR2 SQIVND (reference sequence). Trimming shortened V by 5 bases and J by 4 bases, and 14 bases separated the two germline ends. The CDR3 covers 14 residues. The CDR3 spells CASSSQGWATEAFF. For the CDR3, the DNA is TGTGCCAGTAGTTCACAGGGATGGGCCACTGAAGCTTTCTTT. Filled out from reference TRBV19 and TRBJ1-1, the complete variable domain reads DGGITQSPKYLFRKEGQNVTLSCEQNLNHDAMYWYRQDPGQGLRLIYYSQIVNDFQKGDIAEGYSVSREKKESFPLTVTSAQKNPTAFYLCASSSQGWATEAFFGQGTRLTVV.

The V and J genes are TRBV5-4 and TRBJ2-7, with a possible D match to TRBD2 (6 bases). Germline CDR1 and CDR2: SGHNT and YYREEE (reference sequence). CDR3 length: 13 amino acids. The V gene lost 1 base and the J gene lost 5 bases, with 10 bases spanning the gap. The CDR3 spells CASSLRGGDEQYF. The CDR3 nucleotides are TGTGCCAGCAGCTTGCGGGGAGGCGACGAGCAGTACTTC.

The gene calls are TRBV29-1 and TRBJ2-5; D is unresolved. In germline, CDR1 is SQVTM, CDR2 ANQGSEA. Trimming took 4 bases from V and 4 from J, leaving 10 bases between them. The CDR3 has 12 residues. CDR3 amino acids: CSVVSGSETQYF. In DNA, the CDR3 is TGCAGCGTTGTCTCCGGGTCAGAGACCCAGTACTTC.

V usage is TRBV7-9 and J usage is TRBJ1-2; the match to TRBD1 covers 8 bases. The CDR3 has 13 residues. From germline, CDR1 is SEHNR and CDR2 FQNEAQ (reference sequence). The ends lost 5 bases at V and 4 bases at J; junction bases unmatched: 3. CDR3 DNA: TGTGCCAGCAGCGTGGGACAGGCCTATGGCTACACCTTC. Its protein is CASSVGQAYGYTF.

This rearrangement joins TRBV7-9 to TRBJ1-4, with D possibly being TRBD1 (5 bases). With 1 base removed from V and 5 bases from J, the gap between germline ends came to 11 bases. CDR1 is SEHNR, CDR2 FQNEAQ, per germline (reference sequence). The CDR3 sequence is 15 residues long. The CDR3, as DNA: TGTGCCAGCAGCTTAGAGGGTAGGGGAAATGAAAAACTGTTTTTT. Residues: CASSLEGRGNEKLFF.

V gene TRBV6-1 combines with J gene TRBJ2-3; D gene unclear. Germline V gene sequence: CDR1 MNHNS, CDR2 SASEGT. The V end lost 4 bases, the J end lost 3 bases, and 5 bases lay between the germline ends. This CDR3 contains 12 residues. CDR3 nucleotide sequence: TGTGCCAGCAGTGCGTATACAGATACGCAGTATTTT. Protein product: CASSAYTDTQYF.

V and J are TRBV5-8 and TRBJ1-2; the D gene is possibly TRBD1 (5 bases). Trimming took off 0 bases at V and 4 bases at J, with 16 bases between the two ends. The CDR3 extends over 16 amino acids. CDR1 and CDR2 (germline): SGHTS, YDEGEE. The CDR3, as DNA: TGTGCCAGCAGCTTGGCACGGGTAGGGGTAGGCTATGGCTACACCTTC. This translates into CASSLARVGVGYGYTF.

V is TRBV5-8 and J is TRBJ2-5, with 11 bases matching TRBD2. Per the germline V gene, CDR1 is SGHTS and CDR2 is YDEGEE. With 0 bases clipped from V and 9 bases from J, the junction kept 10 bases outside the gene matches. This CDR3 region has 16 residues. CDR3 sequence reads: CASSLGLAGLSGAQYF. The CDR3 nucleotides are TGTGCCAGCAGCTTGGGACTAGCGGGGCTATCGGGTGCCCAGTACTTC.

The chain recombines TRBV4-1 with TRBJ2-1; 8 nucleotides align to TRBD2. The V gene end was trimmed by 3 bases and the J gene end by 7 bases; junction bases not matched to a gene: 14. Germline V gene lookup returns CDR1 MGHRA and CDR2 YSYEKL. The CDR3 is 17 residues long. The CDR3 here is CASSQGSASGRRNEQFF. The DNA of the CDR3 is TGCGCCAGCAGCCAGGGCTCGGCAAGCGGGAGAAGGAATGAGCAGTTCTTC.

CDR3 sequence (DNA): TGTGCCAGCAGCTTAGAGACGCGGGACAGGGTAAGGGAGCAGTACTTC. Protein sequence: CASSLETRDRVREQYF. The chain combines TRBV11-3 with TRBJ2-7; 9 positions match TRBD1. Germline CDR1 reads SGHNT; CDR2 reads YENEEA. V shed 0 bases and J 7 bases; nucleotides not matched to a gene: 10. CDR3 length equals 16 residues.

The V gene is TRBV27, the J gene TRBJ2-7, with 7 positions matching TRBD2. This CDR3 has 16 amino acids. The germline gives CDR1 MNHEY, CDR2 SMNVEV (reference sequence). The V gene end was trimmed by 5 bases and the J gene end by 0 bases; junction bases not matched to a gene: 10. The CDR3 loop reads CASSRTFGGSSYEQYF. The DNA for the CDR3 is TGTGCCAGCAGTCGAACCTTTGGCGGGAGCTCCTACGAGCAGTACTTC.

The chain recombines TRBV4-3 with TRBJ1-4; 7 bases map to TRBD1. The trim removed 3 bases at V and 8 bases at J, leaving 15 bases unmatched. The CDR3 runs 17 residues. CDR1 and CDR2 from the germline V gene are LGHNA and YSLEER. Written as DNA, the CDR3 is TGCGCCAGCAGCCACGCCGCCTCAGGGGGAGATCGGGAAAAACTGTTTTTT. Residues: CASSHAASGGDREKLFF.

The chain combines TRBV29-1 with TRBJ1-2, with D unresolved. Germline V gene sequence: CDR1 SQVTM, CDR2 ANQGSEA. This CDR3 is 11 amino acids long. V dropped 2 bases and J dropped 4 bases, with 5 bases sitting between them. The CDR3: CSVERSYGYTF. For the CDR3, the DNA is TGCAGCGTTGAACGGAGCTATGGCTACACCTTC.

The chain uses TRBV2 and TRBJ2-1, with TRBD1 matching over 7 bases. Germline lookup yields CDR1 SNHLY and CDR2 FYNNEI. This CDR3 comprises 15 residues. Germline trimming cut 1 base from V and 3 bases from J; bases unmatched to any gene: 3. CDR3 region: CASSEDRGSYNEQFF. The CDR3 DNA sequence: TGTGCCAGCAGTGAAGACAGGGGCAGCTACAATGAGCAGTTCTTC. The variable domain in full, with the rest retrieved from reference TRBV2 and TRBJ2-1, is EPEVTQTPSHQVTQMGQEVILRCVPISNHLYFYWYRQILGQKVEFLVSFYNNEISEKSEIFDDQFSVERPDGSNFTLKIRSTKLEDSAMYFCASSEDRGSYNEQFFGPGTRLTVL.

J is TRBJ1-1 and V is TRBV9, with D tentatively TRBD1 (6 bases). V lost 5 bases to trimming and J lost 0 bases, with 14 bases between them. This CDR3 comprises 15 residues. Germline CDR1 SGDLS, CDR2 YYNGEE. DNA of the CDR3: TGTGCCAGCAGTGTTGGACAGATAATGAACACTGAAGCTTTCTTT. It is translated as CASSVGQIMNTEAFF.